This record looks at one T cell receptor (beta chain) sequence and its context. Its antigen is still unknown. This specimen belongs to a study of shared clonotypes between healthy human individuals. Study summary: CD4 naive cells filled three plates per donor, CD4 memory three, CD8 naive two and CD8 memory one.

Original processing methods: In the immunoSEQ data, sequences were junction-only and lacked quality scores, so filtering differed. The assay was immunoSEQ multiplex PCR, and TCRdb's table has in-frame clones only and misses some. V, J and clone size reflect that table, while D and trimming were determined from the DNA. The table shows hundreds of thousands of clones, with 72% occurring only once. The CDR3 has 15 residues. The V end was cut by 5 bases, the J end by 7 bases, with 17 bases between. Germline loops: CDR1 SGHAT, CDR2 FQNNGV. Study-level findings and limits: Clonotype sharing among donors was expected to depend on sequencing depth. Some naive CD4 clonotypes, roughly 4.8%, turned up in common across several donors.

The receptor was isolated from a woman aged 25 to 39 in good health. Sequenced sample: memory CD4+ T cells sorted from blood. This sample's subset: CD45RA-negative fraction. The chain has TRBV11-2 and TRBJ2-2, with D possibly TRBD1 on 5 matching bases. The CDR3 is CASSPRRQSGGELFF. CDR3 coding DNA: TGTGCCAGCAGCCCCCGTCGACAGTCCGGCGGGGAGCTGTTTTTT.